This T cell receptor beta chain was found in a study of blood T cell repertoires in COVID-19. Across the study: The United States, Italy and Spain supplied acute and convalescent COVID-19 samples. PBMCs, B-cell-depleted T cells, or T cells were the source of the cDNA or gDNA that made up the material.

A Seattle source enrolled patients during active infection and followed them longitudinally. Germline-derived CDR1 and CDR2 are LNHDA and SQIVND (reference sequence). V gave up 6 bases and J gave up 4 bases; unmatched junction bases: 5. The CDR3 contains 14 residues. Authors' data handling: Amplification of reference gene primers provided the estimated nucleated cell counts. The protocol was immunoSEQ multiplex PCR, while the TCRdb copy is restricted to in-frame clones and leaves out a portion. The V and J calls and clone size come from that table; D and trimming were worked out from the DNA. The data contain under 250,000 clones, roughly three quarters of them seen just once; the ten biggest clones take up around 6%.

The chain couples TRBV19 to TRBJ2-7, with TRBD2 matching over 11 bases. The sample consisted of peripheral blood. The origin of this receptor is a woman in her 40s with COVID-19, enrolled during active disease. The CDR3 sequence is CASSNSGRGYEQYF. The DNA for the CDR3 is TGTGCCAGTAGCAATAGCGGGAGGGGTTACGAGCAGTACTTC.